This T cell receptor beta chain was obtained from a study of blood T cell repertoires in COVID-19. This table comes from immunoSEQ multiplex PCR, and its TCRdb copy is limited to in-frame clones, with some not included. The top ten hold 1.5% to 2% of the sample, which has about 38,000 clones, approximately 80% seen once. CDR3 length: 16 residues. Trimming cost V 0 bases and J 0 bases, with 7 bases left between them. Germline-derived CDR1 and CDR2 are SGHRS and YFSETQ. Sequenced sample: peripheral blood. The origin of this receptor is a man aged 60 to 69 with COVID-19, enrolled during active disease. The chain combines TRBV5-1 with TRBJ1-6; D gene unclear. The chain's CDR3 is CASSLVGSSYNSPLHF. The CDR3 DNA reads TGCGCCAGCAGCTTGGTGGGGAGCTCCTATAATTCACCCCTCCACTTT.